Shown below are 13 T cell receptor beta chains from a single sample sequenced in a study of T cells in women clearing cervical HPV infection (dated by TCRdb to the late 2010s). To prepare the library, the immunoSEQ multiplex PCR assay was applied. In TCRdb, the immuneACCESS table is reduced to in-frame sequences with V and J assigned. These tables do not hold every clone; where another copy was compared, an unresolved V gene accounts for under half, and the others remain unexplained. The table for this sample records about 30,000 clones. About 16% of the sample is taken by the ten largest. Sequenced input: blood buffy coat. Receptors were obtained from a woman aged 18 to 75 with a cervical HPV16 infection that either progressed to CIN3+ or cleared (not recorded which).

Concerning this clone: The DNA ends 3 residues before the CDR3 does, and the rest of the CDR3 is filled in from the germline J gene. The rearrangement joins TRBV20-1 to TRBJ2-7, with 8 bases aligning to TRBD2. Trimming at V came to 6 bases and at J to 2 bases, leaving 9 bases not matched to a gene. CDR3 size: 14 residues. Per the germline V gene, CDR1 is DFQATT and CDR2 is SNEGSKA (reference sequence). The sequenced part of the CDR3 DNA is TGCAGTGCGAGCCCTCGGGGGGGCACCTACGAG. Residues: CSASPRGGTYE. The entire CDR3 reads CSASPRGGTYEQYF.

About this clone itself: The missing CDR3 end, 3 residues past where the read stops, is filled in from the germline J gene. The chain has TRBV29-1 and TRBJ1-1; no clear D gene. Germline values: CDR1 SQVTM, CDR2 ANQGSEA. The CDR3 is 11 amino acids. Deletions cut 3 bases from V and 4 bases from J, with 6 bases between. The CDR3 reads CSVDPGTEAFF. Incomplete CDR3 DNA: TGCAGCGTTGATCCCGGCACTGAA.

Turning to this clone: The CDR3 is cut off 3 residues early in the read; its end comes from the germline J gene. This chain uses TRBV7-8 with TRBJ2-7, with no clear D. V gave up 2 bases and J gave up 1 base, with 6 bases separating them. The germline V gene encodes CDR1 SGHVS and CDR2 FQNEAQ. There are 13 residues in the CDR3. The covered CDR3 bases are TGTGCCAGCAGCTTATCCAGGTCCTACGAG. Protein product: CASSLSRSYE. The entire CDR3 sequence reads CASSLSRSYEQYF.

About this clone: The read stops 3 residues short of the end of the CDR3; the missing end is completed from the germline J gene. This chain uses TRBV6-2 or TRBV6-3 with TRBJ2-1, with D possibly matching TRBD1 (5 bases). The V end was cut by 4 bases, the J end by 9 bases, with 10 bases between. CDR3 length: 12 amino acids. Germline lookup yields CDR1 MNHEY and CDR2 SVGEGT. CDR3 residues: CASSLSGIEQFF. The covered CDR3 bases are TGTGCCAGCAGTTTATCAGGGATTGAG.

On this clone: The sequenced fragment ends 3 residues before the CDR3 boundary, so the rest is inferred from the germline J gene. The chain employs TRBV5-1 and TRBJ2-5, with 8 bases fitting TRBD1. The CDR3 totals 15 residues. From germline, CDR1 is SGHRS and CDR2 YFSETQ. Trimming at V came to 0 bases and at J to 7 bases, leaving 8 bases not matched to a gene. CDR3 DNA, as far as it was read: TGCGCCAGCAGCTTGGAGGGACAGGCGGGTTGGACC. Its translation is CASSLEGQAGWT. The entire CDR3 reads CASSLEGQAGWTQYF. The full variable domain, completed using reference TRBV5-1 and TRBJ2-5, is KAGVTQTPRYLIKTRGQQVTLSCSPISGHRSVSWYQQTPGQGLQFLFEYFSETQRNKGNFPGRFSGRQFSNSRSEMNVSTLELGDSALYLCASSLEGQAGWTQYFGPGTRLLVL.

The CDR3 loop is CASRPFSGEQETQYF. The sequenced CDR3 bases are TGTGCCAGCAGACCATTTAGCGGGGAACAAGAGACC. The V gene is TRBV11-3, the J gene TRBJ2-5; 8 bases match TRBD2. The read comes to an end 3 residues before the CDR3 does, leaving the germline J gene to fill in the end. The J segment lost 2 bases and the V segment lost 6 bases, leaving 8 bases of the junction unmatched. This CDR3 spans 15 amino acids. In germline, CDR1 is SGHNT, CDR2 YENEEA.

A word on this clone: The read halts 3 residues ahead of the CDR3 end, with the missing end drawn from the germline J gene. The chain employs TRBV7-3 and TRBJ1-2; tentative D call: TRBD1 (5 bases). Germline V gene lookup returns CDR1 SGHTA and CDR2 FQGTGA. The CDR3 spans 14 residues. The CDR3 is CASRTSGGADTYTF. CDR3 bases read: TGTGCCAGCAGGACTAGCGGGGGTGCTGATACC.

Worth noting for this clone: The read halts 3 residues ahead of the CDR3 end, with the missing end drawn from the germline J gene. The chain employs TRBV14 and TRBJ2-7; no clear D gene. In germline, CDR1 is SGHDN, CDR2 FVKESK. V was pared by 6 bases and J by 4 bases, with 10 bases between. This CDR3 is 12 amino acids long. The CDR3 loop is CASSRSGYEQYF. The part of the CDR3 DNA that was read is TGTGCCAGCAGTCGATCCGGTTACGAG. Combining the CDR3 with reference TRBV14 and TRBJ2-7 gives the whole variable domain EAGVTQFPSHSVIEKGQTVTLRCDPISGHDNLYWYRRVMGKEIKFLLHFVKESKQDESGMPNNRFLAERTGGTYSTLKVQPAELEDSGVYFCASSRSGYEQYFGPGTRLTVT.

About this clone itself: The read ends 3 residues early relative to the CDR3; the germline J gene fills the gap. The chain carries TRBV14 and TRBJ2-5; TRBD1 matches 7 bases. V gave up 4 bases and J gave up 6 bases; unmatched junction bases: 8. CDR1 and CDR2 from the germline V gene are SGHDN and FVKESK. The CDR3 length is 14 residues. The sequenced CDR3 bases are TGTGCCAGCAGCCCACGGACAGGTCTCAAGACC. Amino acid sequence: CASSPRTGLKT. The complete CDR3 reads CASSPRTGLKTQYF.

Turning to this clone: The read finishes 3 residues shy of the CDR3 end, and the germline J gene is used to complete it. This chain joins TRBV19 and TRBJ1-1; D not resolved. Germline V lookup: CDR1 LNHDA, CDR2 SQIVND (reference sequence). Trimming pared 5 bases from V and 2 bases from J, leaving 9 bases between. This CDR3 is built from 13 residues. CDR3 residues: CASSQTRNTEAFF. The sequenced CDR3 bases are TGTGCCAGTAGTCAGACACGCAACACTGAA.

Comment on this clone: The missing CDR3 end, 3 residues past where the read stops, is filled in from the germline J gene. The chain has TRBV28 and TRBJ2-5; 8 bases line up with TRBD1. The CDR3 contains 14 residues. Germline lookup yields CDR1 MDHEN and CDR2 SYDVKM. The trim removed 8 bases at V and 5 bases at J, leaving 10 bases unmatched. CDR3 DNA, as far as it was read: TGTGCCAGCCGAAACAGGGGGTATGAGGAGACC. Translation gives CASRNRGYEET. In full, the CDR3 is CASRNRGYEETQYF.

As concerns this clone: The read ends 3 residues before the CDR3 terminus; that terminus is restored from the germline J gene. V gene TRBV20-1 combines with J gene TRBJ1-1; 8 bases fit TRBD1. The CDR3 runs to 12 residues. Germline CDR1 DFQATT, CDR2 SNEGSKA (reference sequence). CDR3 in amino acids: CSARLSGGSAFF. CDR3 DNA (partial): TGCAGTGCTAGATTATCAGGGGGCTCA.

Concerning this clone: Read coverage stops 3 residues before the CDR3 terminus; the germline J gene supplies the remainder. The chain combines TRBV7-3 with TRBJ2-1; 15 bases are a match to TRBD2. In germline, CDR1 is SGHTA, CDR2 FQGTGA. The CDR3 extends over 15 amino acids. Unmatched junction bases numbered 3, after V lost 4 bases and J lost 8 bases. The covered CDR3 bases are TGTGCCAGCAGCTGGACTAGCGGGAGGGCGGATGAG. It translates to CASSWTSGRADE. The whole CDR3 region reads CASSWTSGRADEQFF.